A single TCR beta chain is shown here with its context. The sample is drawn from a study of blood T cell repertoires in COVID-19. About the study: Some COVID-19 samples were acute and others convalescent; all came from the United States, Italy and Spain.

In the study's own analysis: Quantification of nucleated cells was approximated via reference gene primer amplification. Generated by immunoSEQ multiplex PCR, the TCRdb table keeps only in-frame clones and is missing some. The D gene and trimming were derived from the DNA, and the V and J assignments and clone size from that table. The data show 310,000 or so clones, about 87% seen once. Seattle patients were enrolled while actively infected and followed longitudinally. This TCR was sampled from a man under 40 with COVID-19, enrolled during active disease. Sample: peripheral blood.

The CDR3, as DNA: TGTGCCAGCAGCTCTCGGACGACAGCCAGGTACGAGCAGTACTTC. Amino acid sequence: CASSSRTTARYEQYF. V usage is TRBV5-4 and J usage is TRBJ2-7; a weak D match, TRBD1 (5 bases). This CDR3 is 15 amino acids long. Looked up from germline, CDR1 is SGHNT and CDR2 is YYREEE (reference sequence). V lost 3 bases to trimming and J lost 4 bases, with 17 bases between them. The variable domain in full, with the rest retrieved from reference TRBV5-4 and TRBJ2-7, is ETGVTQSPTHLIKTRGQQVTLRCSSQSGHNTVSWYQQALGQGPQFIFQYYREEENGRGNFPPRFSGLQFPNYSSELNVNALELDDSALYLCASSSRTTARYEQYFGPGTRLTVT.